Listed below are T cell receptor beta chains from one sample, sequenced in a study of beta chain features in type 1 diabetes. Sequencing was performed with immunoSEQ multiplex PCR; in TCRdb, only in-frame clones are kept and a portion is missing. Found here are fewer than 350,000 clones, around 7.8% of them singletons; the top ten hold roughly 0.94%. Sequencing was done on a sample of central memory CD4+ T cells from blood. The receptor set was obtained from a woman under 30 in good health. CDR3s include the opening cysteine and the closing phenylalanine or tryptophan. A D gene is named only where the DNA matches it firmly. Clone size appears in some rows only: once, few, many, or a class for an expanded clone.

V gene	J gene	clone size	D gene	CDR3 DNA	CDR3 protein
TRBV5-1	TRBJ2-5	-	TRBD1	TGCGCCAGTGGGGGACAGGAAAAAGAGACCCAGTACTTC	CASGGQEKETQYF
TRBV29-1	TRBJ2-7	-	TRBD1	TGCAGCGTTGAGGACAGGGTTAGCTACGAGCAGTACTTC	CSVEDRVSYEQYF
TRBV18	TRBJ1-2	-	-	TGTGCCAGCTCACCAGAGAACTCTAACTATGGCTACACCTTC	CASSPENSNYGYTF
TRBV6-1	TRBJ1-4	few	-	TGTGCCACTACCGATCCAAGAGGCAGCCTGTTTTTT	CATTDPRGSLFF
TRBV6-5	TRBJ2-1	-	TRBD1	TGTGCCACCGGACAGGTCTCCTACAATGAGCAGTTCTTC	CATGQVSYNEQFF
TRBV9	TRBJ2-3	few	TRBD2	TGTGCCAGCAGCCCAAGCGGGAGGGCCACAGATACGCAGTATTTT	CASSPSGRATDTQYF
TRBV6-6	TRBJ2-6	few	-	TGTGCCAGCAGGGGTACTGGGGCCAACGTCCTGACTTTC	CASRGTGANVLTF
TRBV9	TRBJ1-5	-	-	TGTGCCAGCAGCGTAGCCCCCCACGGGGATCAGCCCCAGCATTTT	CASSVAPHGDQPQHF
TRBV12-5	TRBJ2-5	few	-	TGTGCTAGTGGTTTAAGGGGCGCAGAGACCCAGTACTTC	CASGLRGAETQYF
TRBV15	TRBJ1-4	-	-	TGTGCCACCAGCAGAGACAGGGGCCCTAATGAAAAACTGTTTTTT	CATSRDRGPNEKLFF
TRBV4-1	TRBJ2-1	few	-	TGCGCCAGCAGCCATGATCCGGGACGATGGGCCAATGAGCAGTTCTTC	CASSHDPGRWANEQFF
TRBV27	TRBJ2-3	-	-	TGTGCCAGCAGTCGGCGCGGCGGCACAGATACGCAGTATTTT	CASSRRGGTDTQYF
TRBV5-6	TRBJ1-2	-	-	TGTGCCAGCAGCCAGGGGAACTCACTATTCTATGGCTACACCTTC	CASSQGNSLFYGYTF
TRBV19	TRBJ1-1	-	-	TGTGCCAGTAGTCCCCGCTCTGACACTGAAGCTTTCTTT	CASSPRSDTEAFF
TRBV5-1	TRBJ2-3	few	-	TGCGCCAGCAAGGGGCGGGGATATATAGATACGCAGTATTTT	CASKGRGYIDTQYF
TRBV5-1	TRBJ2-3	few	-	TGCGCCAGCAGCTTTAGGCCCCTGAACACAGATACGCAGTATTTT	CASSFRPLNTDTQYF
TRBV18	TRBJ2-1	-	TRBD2	TGTGCCAGCTCACCGGCCGTGGGCCTATGGGGGGGCAATGAGCAGTTCTTC	CASSPAVGLWGGNEQFF
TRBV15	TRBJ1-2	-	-	TGTGCCACCAGGCCCTCCCACGGGGGGCATGGCTACACCTTC	CATRPSHGGHGYTF
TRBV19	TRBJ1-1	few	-	TGTGCCAGTACCGGGGCCTCCGAAGCTTTCTTT	CASTGASEAFF
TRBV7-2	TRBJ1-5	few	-	TGTGCCAGCAGCCCGGGGTCGGGGAATAACAATCAGCCCCAGCATTTT	CASSPGSGNNNQPQHF
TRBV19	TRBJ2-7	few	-	TGTGCCAGTAGTGTACGATTCGGGATATCCTACGAGCAGTACTTC	CASSVRFGISYEQYF
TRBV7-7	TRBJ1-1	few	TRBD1	TGTGCTAGCAGACCGATATCCGGGACAGGGGACACTGAAGCTTTCTTT	CASRPISGTGDTEAFF
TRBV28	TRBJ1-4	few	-	TGTGCCAGCAGTTTAGCGTGGGAAAAACTGTTTTTT	CASSLAWEKLFF
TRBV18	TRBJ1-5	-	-	TGTGCCAGCTCACCTGCTGAGGGGGGACAGCCCCAGCATTTT	CASSPAEGGQPQHF
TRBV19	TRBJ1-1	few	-	TGTGCCAGTAGTATCAGTGGCACGCGGTACACTGAAGCTTTCTTT	CASSISGTRYTEAFF
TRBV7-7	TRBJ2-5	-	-	TGTGCTAGCAGCTTAGTGGGATCGGGACTGATGGAGACCCAGTACTTC	CASSLVGSGLMETQYF
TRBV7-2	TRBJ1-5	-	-	TGTGCCAGCAGCTTAGGGCCCCTTACGCCCCAGCATTTT	CASSLGPLTPQHF
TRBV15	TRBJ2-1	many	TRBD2	TGTGCCACCAGCAGAGTAAGCGGGAGCTACTACAATGAGCAGTTCTTC	CATSRVSGSYYNEQFF
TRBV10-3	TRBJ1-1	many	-	TGTGCCATCAGTGGTGGGCGGACTTCTAGGGCTTTCTTT	CAISGGRTSRAFF
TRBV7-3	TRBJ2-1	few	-	TGTGCCAGCAGCTTAAGGTCCTACAATGAGCAGTTCTTC	CASSLRSYNEQFF
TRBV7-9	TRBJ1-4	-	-	TGTGCCAGCAGACCCGGGACCGCAAATGAAAAACTGTTTTTT	CASRPGTANEKLFF
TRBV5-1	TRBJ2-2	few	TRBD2	TGCGCCAGCAGCTCGGCGGGACTAACAAACACCGGGGAGCTGTTTTTT	CASSSAGLTNTGELFF
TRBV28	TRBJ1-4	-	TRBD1	TGTGCCAGCAGTTTTCCCCCGACAGGGCGGGAAGAAAAACTGTTTTTT	CASSFPPTGREEKLFF
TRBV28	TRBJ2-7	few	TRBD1	TGTGCCAGCAGTGATGGGACAGGAGCTTACGAGCAGTACTTC	CASSDGTGAYEQYF
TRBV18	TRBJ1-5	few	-	TGTGCCAGCTCACCAGGCCAGGGGAAACAGCCCCAGCATTTT	CASSPGQGKQPQHF
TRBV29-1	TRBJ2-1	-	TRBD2	TGCAGCGTTGGGGCAGGGATGGTCCTAGCGGCGGCCTACAATGAGCAGTTCTTC	CSVGAGMVLAAAYNEQFF
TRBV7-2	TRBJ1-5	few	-	TGTGCCAGCAGCTTAGAACGGGGTAGCAATCAGCCCCAGCATTTT	CASSLERGSNQPQHF
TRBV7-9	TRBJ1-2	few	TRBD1	TGTGCCAGCAGCTTCAGACAGGGAGGGTTCTATGGCTACACCTTC	CASSFRQGGFYGYTF
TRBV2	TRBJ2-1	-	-	TGTGCCAGCAGTGAAGCGAGGGGAACAGAGCAGTTCTTC	CASSEARGTEQFF
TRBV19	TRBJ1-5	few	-	TGTGCCAGTAGTATCCGATTGGGGGGCGAAGGGCAGCCCCAGCATTTT	CASSIRLGGEGQPQHF
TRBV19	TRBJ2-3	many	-	TGTGCCACCCGGTGGAGCACAGATACGCAGTATTTT	CATRWSTDTQYF
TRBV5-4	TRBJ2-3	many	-	TGTGCCAGCAGCTTGAGGGAAAGCACAGATACGCAGTATTTT	CASSLRESTDTQYF
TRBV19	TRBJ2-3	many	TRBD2	TGTGCCAGTAGTATATCGCGGGAGCCCACAGATACGCAGTATTTT	CASSISREPTDTQYF
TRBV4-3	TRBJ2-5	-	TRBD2	TGCGCCAGCAGCCAAGATTTTGGGCTAGCGGGACGAGAGACCCAGTACTTC	CASSQDFGLAGRETQYF
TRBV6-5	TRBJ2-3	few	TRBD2	TGTGCCAGCAGTCCGAAACCTACTAGCGGAGATACGCAGTATTTT	CASSPKPTSGDTQYF
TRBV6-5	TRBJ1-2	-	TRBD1	TGTGCCAGCAGTCTGGGCCACAGGGGGCTTGGCTACACCTTC	CASSLGHRGLGYTF
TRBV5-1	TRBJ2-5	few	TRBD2	TGCGCCAGCAGCTTTCCCCTAGCGGGGGGTGCGTACCAAGAGACCCAGTACTTC	CASSFPLAGGAYQETQYF
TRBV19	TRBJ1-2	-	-	TGTGCCAGTAGTGACACAGGGAGCTATGGCTACACCTTC	CASSDTGSYGYTF
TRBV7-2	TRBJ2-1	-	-	TGTGCCAGCAGCTTAGTACGGCGTGGCGGGGCGTTCTTC	CASSLVRRGGAFF
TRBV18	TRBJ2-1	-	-	TGTGCCAGCTCCCCCTCCATGGGGGAGCTCAATGAGCAGTTCTTC	CASSPSMGELNEQFF
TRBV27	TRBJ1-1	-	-	TGTGCCAGCAGTCCAAAGTACAGGGTTACTGAAGCTTTCTTT	CASSPKYRVTEAFF
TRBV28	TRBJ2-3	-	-	TGTGCCAGCAGATATTACGGGGATGGCACAGATACGCAGTATTTT	CASRYYGDGTDTQYF
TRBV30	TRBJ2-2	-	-	TGTGCCTGGAGGGACCCAGGGAGGGGGGAGCTGTTTTTT	CAWRDPGRGELFF
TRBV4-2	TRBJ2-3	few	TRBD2	TGTGCCAGCAGTCAAGATCTGGCGAGAGCGGGGGGGTCGAGCACAGATACGCAGTATTTT	CASSQDLARAGGSSTDTQYF
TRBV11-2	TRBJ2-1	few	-	TGTGCCAGCAGCTTAATCGGGGGGCTCTACAATGAGCAGTTCTTC	CASSLIGGLYNEQFF
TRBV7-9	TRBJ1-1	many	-	TGTGCCAGCAGCTTAGTGGACGGGGGGACCACTGAAGCTTTCTTT	CASSLVDGGTTEAFF
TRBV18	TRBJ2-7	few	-	TGTGCCAGCTCACCATTAAAGGCCTCCTACGAGCAGTACTTC	CASSPLKASYEQYF